One and the same sample provided the 2 T cell receptor beta chains below, sequenced in a study of T cells in Graves' hyperthyroidism and ophthalmopathy. The TCR beta CDR3 regions underwent amplification using RNA transcripts as the source. Carried out on the TCR CDR3, a first-round RT-PCR used the HTBI primer set. From the multiplex PCR reads, TCRdb called clonotypes with MiXCR, one entry per CDR3 protein. Among more than 500,000 distinct CDR3 sequences listed, 35% to 50% were seen once. Input material: peripheral blood or thyroid tissue (not recorded which). The origin of the receptors is an adult woman with Graves' disease, either hyperthyroidism or ophthalmopathy (not recorded which).

The chain has TRBV7-2 and TRBJ2-5; 11 positions match TRBD2. Per the germline V gene, CDR1 is SGHTA and CDR2 is FQGNSA. The CDR3 loop spans 17 amino acids. J lost 3 bases, V lost 5 bases, and 11 bases had no gene match. The CDR3 sequence is CASSLDGDSGGEETQYF. In DNA form, the CDR3 reads TGTGCCAGCAGCCTAGACGGTGATAGCGGGGGGGAAGAGACCCAGTACTTC.

This sequence joins TRBV25-1 and TRBJ2-3; 14 bases align to TRBD2. In germline, CDR1 is MGHDK, CDR2 SYGVNS. The ends lost 6 bases at V and 3 bases at J; junction bases unmatched: 8. The length of the CDR3 is 17 residues. The CDR3 DNA is TGTGCCAGCAGCGTCCGTGGACTAGCGGGAGGAACAGATACGCAGTATTTT. This sequence encodes CASSVRGLAGGTDTQYF.